What follows are 14 T cell receptor beta chains derived from one specimen sequenced in a study of blood T cells in healthy people across ages. It was with a sample-barcoded 5' primer and a J-beta primer mix that a second PCR of roughly 6 to 11 cycles was run. TCRdb re-derived calls from the 5' RACE reads in MiXCR, one entry per CDR3 protein. The data contain some 800,000 distinct CDR3 sequences, under 45% of them singletons. What was sequenced was blood. These receptors all stem from a man aged 55-75 years in good health.

CDR3 protein: CASSPRTSGANEQYF. The DNA of the CDR3 is TGTGCCAGCAGCCCGCGGACTAGCGGGGCCAATGAGCAGTACTTC. The V and J genes are TRBV11-3 and TRBJ2-5; 12 bases are shared with TRBD2. Germline assignment: CDR1 SGHNT and CDR2 YENEEA. V gave up 5 bases and J gave up 11 bases; unmatched junction bases: 12. The CDR3 consists of 15 residues. Complete variable domain (other parts from reference TRBV11-3 and TRBJ2-5): EAGVVQSPRYKIIEKKQPVAFWCNPISGHNTLYWYLQNLGQGPELLIRYENEEAVDDSQLPKDRFSAERLKGVDSTLKIQPAELGDSAVYLCASSPRTSGANEQYFGPGTRLLVL.

This chain connects TRBV27 to TRBJ1-5; D gene ambiguous. This CDR3 is built from 17 residues. Trimming pared 0 bases from V and 0 bases from J, leaving 12 bases between. CDR1 and CDR2 from the germline V gene are MNHEY and SMNVEV (reference sequence). The CDR3 region has the DNA TGTGCCAGCAGTTTATCGATGGGTTCAGATAGCAATCAGCCCCAGCATTTT. Residues: CASSLSMGSDSNQPQHF.

The rearrangement links TRBV5-1 to TRBJ2-3, with 12 nucleotides matching TRBD1. Germline V gives CDR1 SGHRS, CDR2 YFSETQ. The trim removed 4 bases at V and 5 bases at J, leaving 5 bases unmatched. The CDR3 contains 15 residues. The CDR3 region has the DNA TGCGCCAGCAGCCGGGGACAGGGGGCGGGAGATACGCAGTATTTT. It codes for CASSRGQGAGDTQYF.

This clonotype was counted many times. J is TRBJ1-6 and V is TRBV5-1; D unclear. CDR3 length: 16 residues. The germline V gene encodes CDR1 SGHRS and CDR2 YFSETQ. V lost 4 bases and J lost 9, with 20 bases in between. The CDR3 sequence: CASSPGSDRIGSPLHF. The CDR3 DNA sequence: TGCGCCAGCAGCCCCGGATCGGATAGGATCGGTTCACCCCTCCACTTT.

The genes are TRBV4-1 and TRBJ2-7; D is perhaps TRBD1 (6 bases). The germline gives CDR1 MGHRA, CDR2 YSYEKL. Deletions cut 1 base from V and 4 bases from J, with 26 bases between. The CDR3 totals 19 residues. Written as DNA, the CDR3 is TGCGCCAGCAGCCAAGGGGGGCCTCCATCTAACCTGAGGGTTTACGAGCAGTACTTC. Encoded protein: CASSQGGPPSNLRVYEQYF.

This clonotype has at least ten counts. CDR3 DNA: TGCGCCAGCAGCTTGGCGTACGGGTCCTACGAGCAGTACTTC. Its protein is CASSLAYGSYEQYF. This chain connects TRBV5-1 to TRBJ2-7; no definite D call. V lost 0 bases and J lost 1, with 8 bases in between. The length of the CDR3 is 14 residues. Germline values: CDR1 SGHRS, CDR2 YFSETQ.

This clonotype was counted between two and nine times. V is TRBV6-4 and J is TRBJ2-3, with D perhaps TRBD1 (5 bases). Between the trimmed V and J ends, which lost 8 bases and 13 bases, there was a span of 13 bases. The CDR3 sequence is 10 residues long. The germline CDR1 and CDR2 sequences are MRHNA and SNTAGT. The CDR3 spells CASPIQTEYF. For the CDR3, the DNA is TGTGCCAGCCCAATCCAGACAGAGTATTTT.

V usage is TRBV7-2 and J usage is TRBJ2-1; D perhaps matches TRBD1 (7 bases). The J call may be faulty, since TRBJ2-7 better matches the DNA end. This CDR3 comprises 15 residues. The germline CDR1 and CDR2 sequences are SGHTA and FQGNSA. CDR3 residues: CASSGGTASYNEQYF. The CDR3 DNA reads as TGTGCCAGCAGCGGAGGGACAGCCTCCTACAATGAGCAGTACTTC.

V is TRBV4-3 and J is TRBJ2-7, with 10 bases identical to TRBD1. Germline V gives CDR1 LGHNA, CDR2 YSLEER. V lost 4 bases and J lost 5; bases outside the gene matches: 5. CDR3 length equals 14 residues. The CDR3 region is CASSLGQGWNEQYF. CDR3 nucleotide sequence: TGCGCCAGCAGCCTGGGACAGGGGTGGAACGAGCAGTACTTC.

This clonotype was recorded many times. This chain uses TRBV28 with TRBJ2-6, with D tentatively TRBD1 (5 bases). Germline loops: CDR1 MDHEN, CDR2 SYDVKM. This CDR3 is 16 amino acids long. The V end lost 5 bases, the J end lost 0 bases, and 11 bases lay between the germline ends. The CDR3 spells CASSNRQYSGANVLTF. CDR3 sequence (DNA): TGTGCCAGCAGTAATCGACAGTACTCTGGGGCCAACGTCCTGACTTTC.

The chain employs TRBV29-1 and TRBJ2-3; no definite D call. V lost 0 bases to trimming and J lost 3 bases, with 10 bases between them. This CDR3 spans 14 amino acids. Germline CDR1 reads SQVTM; CDR2 reads ANQGSEA. The DNA for the CDR3 is TGCAGCGTTGAAGACGGAATATTGACAGATACGCAGTATTTT. Protein: CSVEDGILTDTQYF.

The CDR3: CASSPGASHMGQPQHF. In nucleotides, the CDR3 is TGTGCCAGCAGCCCCGGGGCTTCCCATATGGGTCAGCCCCAGCATTTT. The V call is TRBV7-2, the J call TRBJ1-5, with TRBD1 as a possible D gene (5 bases). In germline, CDR1 is SGHTA, CDR2 FQGNSA. The CDR3 sequence is 16 residues long. Trimming took 5 bases from V and 6 from J, leaving 20 bases between them.

This clonotype was detected only a few times. The genes are TRBV20-1 and TRBJ1-2; TRBD1 agrees at 8 bases. Per germline, CDR1 DFQATT and CDR2 SNEGSKA (reference sequence). J gave up 4 bases and V 3 bases, and 1 base lay outside the gene matches. This CDR3 spans 12 amino acids. The CDR3 nucleotides read TGCAGTGCTAGGACAGGGGCCTATGGCTACACCTTC. This translates into CSARTGAYGYTF.

This clonotype was counted a single time. The rearrangement links TRBV5-1 to TRBJ2-7; D might be TRBD1 (5 bases). This CDR3 is built from 13 residues. Germline values: CDR1 SGHRS, CDR2 YFSETQ. Trimming cost V 5 bases and J 2 bases, with 11 bases left between them. CDR3 DNA: TGCGCCAGCAGACCCGCAGGGACCTACGAGCAGTACTTC. Translating gives CASRPAGTYEQYF. Looking up the rest from reference TRBV5-1 and TRBJ2-7 gives the full variable domain: KAGVTQTPRYLIKTRGQQVTLSCSPISGHRSVSWYQQTPGQGLQFLFEYFSETQRNKGNFPGRFSGRQFSNSRSEMNVSTLELGDSALYLCASRPAGTYEQYFGPGTRLTVT.